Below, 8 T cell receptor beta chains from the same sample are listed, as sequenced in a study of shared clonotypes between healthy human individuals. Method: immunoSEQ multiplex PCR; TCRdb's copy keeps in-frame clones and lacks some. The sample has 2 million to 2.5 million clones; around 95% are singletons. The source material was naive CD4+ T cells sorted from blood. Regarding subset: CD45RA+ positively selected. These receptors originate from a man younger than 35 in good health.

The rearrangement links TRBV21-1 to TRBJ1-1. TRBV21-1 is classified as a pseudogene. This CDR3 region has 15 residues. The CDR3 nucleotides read TGTGCCAGCAGGATTTCCGGGAGAATGAGTACTGAAGCTTTCTTT. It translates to CASRISGRMSTEAFF.

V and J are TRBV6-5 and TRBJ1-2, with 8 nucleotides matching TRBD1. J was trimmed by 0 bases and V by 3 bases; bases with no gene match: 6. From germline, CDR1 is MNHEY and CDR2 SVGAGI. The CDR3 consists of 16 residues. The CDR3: CASSYSDREANYGYTF. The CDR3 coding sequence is TGTGCCAGCAGTTATTCGGACAGGGAGGCTAACTATGGCTACACCTTC.

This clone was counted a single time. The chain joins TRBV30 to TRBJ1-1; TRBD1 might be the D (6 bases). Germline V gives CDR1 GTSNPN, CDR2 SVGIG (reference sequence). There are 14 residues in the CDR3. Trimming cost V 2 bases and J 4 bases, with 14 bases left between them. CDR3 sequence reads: CAWSRGAWTTEAFF. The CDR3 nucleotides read TGTGCCTGGAGTCGGGGGGCATGGACCACTGAAGCTTTCTTT.

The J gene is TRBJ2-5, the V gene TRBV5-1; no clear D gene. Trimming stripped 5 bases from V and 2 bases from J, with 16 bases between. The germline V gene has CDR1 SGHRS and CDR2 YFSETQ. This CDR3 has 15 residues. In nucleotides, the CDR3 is TGCGCCAGCAGTACTTACAGCTTCGAACAAGAGACCCAGTACTTC. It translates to CASSTYSFEQETQYF.

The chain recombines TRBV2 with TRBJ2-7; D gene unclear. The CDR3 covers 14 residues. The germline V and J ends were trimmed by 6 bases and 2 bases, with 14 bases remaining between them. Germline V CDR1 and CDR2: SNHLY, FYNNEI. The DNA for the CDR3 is TGTGCCAGCAGCCCGAAGGGAACCCCCTACGAGCAGTACTTC. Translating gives CASSPKGTPYEQYF.

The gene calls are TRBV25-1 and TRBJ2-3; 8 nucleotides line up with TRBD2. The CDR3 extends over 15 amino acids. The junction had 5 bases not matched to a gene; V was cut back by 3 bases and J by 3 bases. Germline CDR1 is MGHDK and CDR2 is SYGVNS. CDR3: CASSEAGGPTDTQYF. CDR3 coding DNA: TGTGCCAGCAGTGAGGCGGGGGGTCCTACAGATACGCAGTATTTT.

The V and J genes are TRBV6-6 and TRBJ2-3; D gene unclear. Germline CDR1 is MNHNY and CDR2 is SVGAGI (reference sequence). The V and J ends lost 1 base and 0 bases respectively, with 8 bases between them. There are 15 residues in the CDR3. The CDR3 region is CASSYWAYSTDTQYF. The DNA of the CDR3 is TGTGCCAGCAGTTACTGGGCCTATAGCACAGATACGCAGTATTTT.

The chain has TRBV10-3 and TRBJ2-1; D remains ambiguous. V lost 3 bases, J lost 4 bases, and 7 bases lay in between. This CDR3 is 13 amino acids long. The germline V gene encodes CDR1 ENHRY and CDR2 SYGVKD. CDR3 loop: CAISDLRYNEQFF. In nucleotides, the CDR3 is TGTGCCATCAGTGATTTGCGGTACAATGAGCAGTTCTTC.